This is a list of T cell receptor beta chains from one sample in a study of shared clonotypes between healthy human individuals. Using immunoSEQ multiplex PCR, the repertoire was profiled, and TCRdb retains in-frame clones only, with some absent. The sample consists of about 480,000 clones, over 60% of them appearing once. Specimen: PBMCs. The receptors originated from a woman aged 40 to 50 in good health. Some clones in this sample may be carry-over from other donors' samples. The CDR3 runs from the conserved cysteine through the conserved F or W. Fields, in order: clone size, D gene, V gene, J gene, CDR3 DNA, CDR3 protein. The D gene is left open where the match is weak. Clone size appears in some rows only: once, few, many, or a class for an expanded clone.

>.|TRBD1|TRBV15|TRBJ1-2
TGTGCCACCAGCAGGGGGACAGGGGGTGGCTACACCTTC
CATSRGTGGGYTF
>once|.|TRBV2|TRBJ2-7
TGTGCCAGCAACCTCTACGAGCAGTACTTC
CASNLYEQYF
>.|TRBD2|TRBV6-5|TRBJ2-7
TGTGCCAGCAGTGGAAGCGGGAGACAAAGGTACGAGCAGTACTTC
CASSGSGRQRYEQYF
>few|.|TRBV7-9|TRBJ1-1
TGTGCCAGCAGTTATGGACAAGTGAACACTGAAGCTTTCTTT
CASSYGQVNTEAFF
>.|TRBD1|TRBV19|TRBJ2-3
TGTGCCAGTAGTATGCAGGGGGCGGTGGATACGCAGTATTTT
CASSMQGAVDTQYF
>.|TRBD2|TRBV6-5|TRBJ2-5
TGTGCCAGCTCCAGGGGACTAGCGGGACGGGAGACCCAGTACTTC
CASSRGLAGRETQYF
>once|.|TRBV10-3|TRBJ1-2
TGTGCCATCAGTGGCACCCAGACTGGCGCTAACTATGGCTACACCTTC
CAISGTQTGANYGYTF
>.|TRBD2|TRBV7-2|TRBJ2-7
TGTGCCAGCAGCTTCTCAAGCGGGAGCTCCTACGAGCAGTACTTC
CASSFSSGSSYEQYF
>few|.|TRBV7-2|TRBJ2-3
TGTGCCAGCAGCCTCGATGTTACGCAGTATTTT
CASSLDVTQYF
>.|TRBD2|TRBV18|TRBJ2-2
TGTGCCAGCTCGCCCCTAGCGGGGATGAACACCGGGGAGCTGTTTTTT
CASSPLAGMNTGELFF
>.|.|TRBV2|TRBJ2-5
TGTGCCAGCAGTGAAGGGTCCCCGATGGGGGAGCAGTACTTC
CASSEGSPMGEQYF
>.|.|TRBV19|TRBJ2-2
TGTGCCAGTAGCCCTCGGCTGCGCGCGAACACCGGGGAGCTGTTTTTT
CASSPRLRANTGELFF
>.|TRBD2|TRBV9|TRBJ2-3
TGTGCCAGCAGCGTAGCCGGGACTAGCGGCACAGATACGCAGTATTTT
CASSVAGTSGTDTQYF
>once|.|TRBV7-9|TRBJ1-5
TGTGCCAGCAGCCAAGAGTTTTGGGGCAATCAGCCCCAGCATTTT
CASSQEFWGNQPQHF
>.|.|TRBV6-6|TRBJ1-4
TGTGCCAGCAGCCCCGGGAATGAAAAACTGTTTTTT
CASSPGNEKLFF
>once|.|TRBV6-5|TRBJ1-2
TGTGCCAGCAGCCCCGGGACCAACTATGGCTACACCTTC
CASSPGTNYGYTF
>.|.|TRBV11-2|TRBJ2-7
TGTGCCAGCAGCCTCCCGATGGGGGCTCTAAACGAGCAGTACTTC
CASSLPMGALNEQYF
>once|TRBD2|TRBV5-1|TRBJ2-1
TGCGCCAGCAGCTTAGGCGTCCCCGGGACTAGCGGGGGGCAGTTCTTC
CASSLGVPGTSGGQFF
>.|.|TRBV12-2|TRBJ2-2
TGTGCAAGTCGCTGCCAGTTGGAGCTGTTTTTT
CASRCQLELFF
>.|TRBD1|TRBV25-1|TRBJ2-2
TGTGCCAGCAGCGAACCTCGGGACAGGGTTCCCGGGGAGCTGTTTTTT
CASSEPRDRVPGELFF
>.|.|TRBV5-1|TRBJ2-1
TGCGCCAGCAGCTTGAACAGTCACAATGAGCAGTTCTTC
CASSLNSHNEQFF
>few|.|TRBV7-2|TRBJ1-4
TGTGCCAGCAGCCCCTCCCCCAATTTGGAAAAACTGTTTTTT
CASSPSPNLEKLFF
>.|.|TRBV6-5|TRBJ2-5
TGTGCCAGCCGGCCGGCGGGGGAGACCCAGTACTTC
CASRPAGETQYF
>.|TRBD2|TRBV25-1|TRBJ2-7
TGTGCCAGCAGTGCCCCCGGGGGGGTCTACGAGCAGTACTTC
CASSAPGGVYEQYF
>few|.|TRBV4-2|TRBJ2-7
TGTGCCAGCAGCCAAGAGGGGGCTAGGGTCCACGAGCAGTACTTC
CASSQEGARVHEQYF
>few|TRBD1|TRBV10-3|TRBJ2-7
TGTGCCATCAGTGAGTCGGGACAGGGGGCAAATCACGAGCAGTACTTC
CAISESGQGANHEQYF
>.|TRBD2|TRBV9|TRBJ2-3
TGTGCCAGCAGCCCAGGGACTAGCGGAGGCGGCACAGATACGCAGTATTTT
CASSPGTSGGGTDTQYF
>.|TRBD1|TRBV6-1|TRBJ2-3
TGTGCCAGCAGAAGGACAGGGGGTACAGATACGCAGTATTTT
CASRRTGGTDTQYF
>.|.|TRBV30|TRBJ1-6
TGTGCCTGGAGTAGGGGACCTATAAGCTCCTATAATTCACCCCTCCACTTT
CAWSRGPISSYNSPLHF
>.|.|TRBV11-2|TRBJ1-5
TGTGCCAGCAGCTTAGGGAAGAATCAGCCCCAGCATTTT
CASSLGKNQPQHF
>.|.|TRBV28|TRBJ1-3
TGTGCCAGCAGCCCCCCGGTTGGGACTGGAAACACCATATATTTT
CASSPPVGTGNTIYF
>.|.|TRBV27|TRBJ2-7
TGTGCCAGCAGTTTACCGGTCTTCGCCTACGAGCAGTACTTC
CASSLPVFAYEQYF
>.|.|TRBV7-2|TRBJ2-4
TGTGCCAGCAGTACAGGGAGTATTGCCAAAAACATTCAGTACTTC
CASSTGSIAKNIQYF
>many|TRBD1|TRBV5-6|TRBJ2-7
TGTGCCAGCAGCGGCCGACAGGGGTCCTACGAGCAGTACTTC
CASSGRQGSYEQYF
>once|.|TRBV29-1|TRBJ1-2
TGCAGCGTATGGACCGGGCCTCTCTATGGCTACACCTTC
CSVWTGPLYGYTF
>few|TRBD1|TRBV25-1|TRBJ1-2
TGTGCCAGCAGTGAACTGGGGACAGGGGGTAACTATGGCTACACCTTC
CASSELGTGGNYGYTF
>.|.|TRBV11-3|TRBJ2-7
TGTGCCAGCAGCTTAGGGGGTTCCAACGAGCAGTACTTC
CASSLGGSNEQYF
>few|.|TRBV29-1|TRBJ1-3
TGCAGCGTTGGGCAGGGGAGCTCTGGAAACACCATATATTTT
CSVGQGSSGNTIYF
>once|TRBD1|TRBV18|TRBJ1-2
TGTGCCAGCTCACCTCAGGGGGCGAATGGCTACACCTTC
CASSPQGANGYTF
>few|TRBD1|TRBV19|TRBJ2-7
TGTGCCAGTAACCAGGGGACAGGAGGACCCTACGAGCAGTACTTC
CASNQGTGGPYEQYF